These 31 T cell receptor beta chains were all obtained from the same sample, sequenced in a study of blood T cell repertoires in COVID-19. This table comes from immunoSEQ multiplex PCR, and its TCRdb copy is limited to in-frame clones, with some not included. This table holds about 130,000 clones, just under 85% found once. Sequenced material: peripheral blood. The receptor source for this set is a woman aged 50 to 60 with acute or convalescent COVID-19.

This sequence joins TRBV5-5 and TRBJ2-5; 9 nucleotides align to TRBD1. Per germline, CDR1 SGHKS and CDR2 YYEKEE (reference sequence). This CDR3 has 15 residues. V dropped 5 bases and J dropped 5; count of bases not matched to a gene: 10. The CDR3: CASSNPGTGSETQYF. The CDR3 nucleotides read TGTGCCAGCAGTAATCCCGGGACAGGGAGTGAGACCCAGTACTTC.

The chain combines TRBV6-5 with TRBJ1-1; possibly TRBD1 for D (6 bases). Trimming took off 5 bases at V and 8 bases at J, with 21 bases between the two ends. The CDR3 is made up of 15 amino acids. Germline assignment: CDR1 MNHEY and CDR2 SVGAGI. The CDR3 DNA is TGTGCCAGCAGTCGAACTGACAGGCTATTCCCCGAAGCTTTCTTT. Amino acids: CASSRTDRLFPEAFF.

The genes are TRBV18 and TRBJ2-3; TRBD1 is a possible D gene (6 bases). The CDR3 length is 17 residues. CDR1 and CDR2 (germline): KGHSH, LQKENI. V shed 3 bases and J shed 0 bases, with 16 bases lying between them. The CDR3 DNA reads as TGTGCCAGCTCACCCGGTGACAGGACATTAAGCACAGATACGCAGTATTTT. Its translation: CASSPGDRTLSTDTQYF.

The table lists this clone with a few counts. The genes are TRBV5-4 and TRBJ2-2, with 9 bases matching TRBD1. V lost 4 bases, J lost 3 bases, and 7 bases stayed unmatched. CDR1 and CDR2 from the germline V gene are SGHNT and YYREEE (reference sequence). This CDR3 is built from 16 residues. CDR3 bases: TGTGCCAGCAGCCCCCCGACAGGGGGTGACACCGGGGAGCTGTTTTTT. Translation gives CASSPPTGGDTGELFF.

A few counts support this clone. The J gene is TRBJ1-2, the V gene TRBV2, with 10 positions matching TRBD1. The junction had 2 bases not matched to a gene; V was cut back by 8 bases and J by 5 bases. The CDR3 has 12 amino acids. Germline V gene data show CDR1 as SNHLY and CDR2 as FYNNEI. CDR3 sequence (DNA): TGTGCCAGCCCGGGACAGGGGTATGGCTACACCTTC. Its protein is CASPGQGYGYTF.

V usage is TRBV29-1 and J usage is TRBJ2-7; 8 bases line up with TRBD2. The germline gives CDR1 SQVTM, CDR2 ANQGSEA. The CDR3 totals 14 residues. With 6 bases clipped from V and 6 bases from J, the junction kept 13 bases outside the gene matches. CDR3 sequence (DNA): TGCAGCGTCGGCCGGGGACTAGATGGGAGCGAGCAGTACTTC. Translation: CSVGRGLDGSEQYF.

The rearrangement joins TRBV28 to TRBJ2-1, with no clear D. The CDR3 sequence is 12 residues long. The germline CDR1 and CDR2 sequences are MDHEN and SYDVKM. V was cut by 10 bases and J by 6 bases, with 13 bases left in between. CDR3 residues: CATETSANEQFF. In DNA form, the CDR3 reads TGTGCCACCGAGACATCTGCCAATGAGCAGTTCTTC. Combining the CDR3 with reference TRBV28 and TRBJ2-1 gives the whole variable domain DVKVTQSSRYLVKRTGEKVFLECVQDMDHENMFWYRQDPGLGLRLIYFSYDVKMKEKGDIPEGYSVSREKKERFSLILESASTNQTSMYLCATETSANEQFFGPGTRLTVL.

CDR3 coding DNA: TGTGCCAGCAGTTCGCCCCCTGGCGGTGGAGCTTTCTTT. Translating it yields CASSSPPGGGAFF. The gene calls are TRBV6-5 and TRBJ1-1, with D hard to call. Trimming stripped 4 bases from V and 10 bases from J, with 16 bases between. This CDR3 spans 13 amino acids. CDR1 and CDR2 from the germline V gene are MNHEY and SVGAGI.

The chain joins TRBV10-3 to TRBJ2-3; TRBD2 agrees at 9 bases. The J segment lost 0 bases and the V segment lost 4 bases, leaving 8 bases of the junction unmatched. Germline CDR1 reads ENHRY; CDR2 reads SYGVKD. The CDR3 runs to 17 residues. CDR3 nucleotides: TGTGCCATCAGTGCCCATCTAGCGGGGTCTAGCACAGATACGCAGTATTTT. This encodes CAISAHLAGSSTDTQYF.

As for this clone: An end of the junction does not agree with germline; a read error may underlie this. V is TRBV19 and J is TRBJ1-5; 9 nucleotides align to TRBD1. CDR3 length: 14 residues. Germline CDR1 is LNHDA and CDR2 is SQIVND (reference sequence). CDR3 region: CASRIGTGQGPQHF. As DNA, the CDR3 is TGTGCCAGTAGAATAGGGACAGGGCAGGGGCCCCAGCATTTT.

V is TRBV6-1 and J is TRBJ2-3, with 8 positions matching TRBD2. Per germline, CDR1 MNHNS and CDR2 SASEGT. Trimming at V came to 2 bases and at J to 1 base, leaving 5 bases not matched to a gene. The CDR3 is made up of 16 amino acids. The CDR3 coding sequence is TGTGCCAGCAGTGAACGACCGGGGGGGGGCACAGATACGCAGTATTTT. It yields the protein CASSERPGGGTDTQYF.

The CDR3 DNA reads TGTGCCTGGAGTGTACAAAAAGGTTTGGGCTTCCCTCAGCCCCAGCATTTT. Amino acid sequence: CAWSVQKGLGFPQPQHF. The chain couples TRBV30 to TRBJ1-5; no clear D gene. V was shortened by 0 bases and J by 6 bases, with 21 bases between the two germline ends. The CDR3 sequence is 17 residues long. Germline V CDR1 and CDR2: GTSNPN, SVGIG (reference sequence).

The chain has TRBV10-3 and TRBJ2-1; 10 bases agree with TRBD1. Germline assignment: CDR1 ENHRY and CDR2 SYGVKD. The CDR3 runs 15 residues. The junction had 4 bases not matched to a gene; V was cut back by 6 bases and J by 2 bases. The CDR3 nucleotides are TGTGCCATCAGCCAAGGACAGGGGGCCTACAATGAGCAGTTCTTC. Protein: CAISQGQGAYNEQFF.

The rearrangement joins TRBV30 to TRBJ1-3; possibly TRBD1 for D (5 bases). V was shortened by 5 bases and J by 2 bases, with 10 bases between the two germline ends. Germline-derived CDR1 and CDR2 are GTSNPN and SVGIG (reference sequence). The CDR3 length is 13 residues. The CDR3 loop reads CAWDSGPGNTIYF. DNA for the CDR3: TGTGCCTGGGACAGTGGTCCTGGAAACACCATATATTTT.

This clone was found once. This chain links TRBV18 with TRBJ1-6, with 10 bases that match TRBD1. The CDR3 consists of 15 residues. The V segment lost 4 bases and the J segment 7 bases; nucleotides outside the gene matches: 4. Germline V gene data show CDR1 as KGHSH and CDR2 as LQKENI. For the CDR3, the DNA is TGTGCCAGCTCACGAGGGGGACAGGGGAATTCACCCCTCCACTTT. This codes for CASSRGGQGNSPLHF.

This sequence joins TRBV28 and TRBJ1-5; D is possibly TRBD1 (6 bases). CDR3 length equals 16 residues. The V and J ends lost 5 bases and 7 bases respectively, with 21 bases between them. In germline, CDR1 is MDHEN, CDR2 SYDVKM. DNA for the CDR3: TGTGCCAGCAGTCCCCCGGGGGGTAGAGGGGGACAGCCCCAGCATTTT. Amino acid sequence: CASSPPGGRGGQPQHF.

This chain joins TRBV9 and TRBJ2-2; perhaps TRBD1 as D (5 bases). The germline gives CDR1 SGDLS, CDR2 YYNGEE. Trimming shortened V by 0 bases and J by 6 bases, and 15 bases separated the two germline ends. The CDR3 is 16 amino acids. CDR3 sequence: CASSVEVRAESGELFF. The CDR3 DNA reads TGTGCCAGCAGCGTAGAAGTCAGGGCAGAGTCCGGGGAGCTGTTTTTT.

The chain employs TRBV5-1 and TRBJ1-4; possibly TRBD1 for D (6 bases). Germline CDR1 SGHRS, CDR2 YFSETQ. Trimming took off 0 bases at V and 8 bases at J, with 14 bases between the two ends. This CDR3 is 15 amino acids long. The CDR3 spells CASSLVTGKEEKLFF. The CDR3 DNA sequence: TGCGCCAGCAGCTTGGTTACAGGGAAGGAGGAAAAACTGTTTTTT.

This clone was picked up a small number of times. This chain uses TRBV7-3 with TRBJ2-2, with D possibly matching TRBD2 (5 bases). V was cut by 2 bases and J by 4 bases, with 11 bases left in between. Per the germline V gene, CDR1 is SGHTA and CDR2 is FQGTGA. The CDR3 consists of 15 residues. CDR3 sequence (DNA): TGTGCCAGCAGCTTAGCAACTAGTAGCACCGGGGAGCTGTTTTTT. This encodes CASSLATSSTGELFF.

The V gene is TRBV6-5, the J gene TRBJ1-4; 11 nucleotides line up with TRBD1. Unmatched junction bases numbered 1, after V lost 6 bases and J lost 1 base. In germline, CDR1 is MNHEY, CDR2 SVGAGI. This CDR3 has 15 residues. CDR3 DNA sequence: TGTGCCAGCAGGGGGACAGGGGGAACTAATGAAAAACTGTTTTTT. Its protein product is CASRGTGGTNEKLFF.

The chain joins TRBV5-6 to TRBJ1-3; 7 bases agree with TRBD1. Germline V gene data show CDR1 as SGHDT and CDR2 as YYEEEE. This CDR3 is built from 16 residues. The trim removed 4 bases at V and 1 base at J, leaving 8 bases unmatched. This chain's CDR3 is CASSTRDRTSGNTIYF. CDR3 sequence (DNA): TGTGCCAGCAGCACCCGGGACAGAACTTCTGGAAACACCATATATTTT.

This clone occurred a few times. This sequence joins TRBV5-1 and TRBJ2-1; 7 bases are shared with TRBD2. CDR1 SGHRS and CDR2 YFSETQ come from the germline V gene. Trimming at V came to 0 bases and at J to 3 bases, leaving 3 bases not matched to a gene. The CDR3 consists of 15 residues. This CDR3 is CASSLDSGLYNEQFF. In DNA form, the CDR3 reads TGCGCCAGCAGCTTGGATAGCGGGCTCTACAATGAGCAGTTCTTC.

V and J are TRBV5-1 and TRBJ2-1; the D gene is possibly TRBD1 (6 bases). Germline V lookup: CDR1 SGHRS, CDR2 YFSETQ. Trimming shortened V by 0 bases and J by 4 bases, and 11 bases separated the two germline ends. The CDR3 is 15 residues long. The CDR3 DNA reads TGCGCCAGCAGCTTGGCCCCACAGGGATACAATGAGCAGTTCTTC. It translates to CASSLAPQGYNEQFF.

The gene calls are TRBV5-1 and TRBJ1-2; 8 bases agree with TRBD1. CDR1 and CDR2 from the germline V gene are SGHRS and YFSETQ. V shed 4 bases and J 3 bases; nucleotides not matched to a gene: 14. CDR3 length: 17 residues. In DNA, the CDR3 is TGCGCCAGCAGCCCACGGGCGGGACAGGACCCCTACTATGGCTACACCTTC. Encoded protein: CASSPRAGQDPYYGYTF.

V gene TRBV6-5 combines with J gene TRBJ2-4, with a weak D call TRBD2 (5 bases). CDR1 and CDR2 (germline): MNHEY, SVGAGI. There are 14 residues in the CDR3. V dropped 7 bases and J dropped 5 bases, with 15 bases sitting between them. The CDR3 nucleotides read TGTGCCAGCATCCAAGGAGAGGGCCAAAACATTCAGTACTTC. This translates into CASIQGEGQNIQYF.

A note on this clone: The sample contains more than one DNA sequence encoding this CDR3. The chain links TRBV3-1 (or the pseudogene TRBV3-2) to TRBJ1-5, with 8 nucleotides matching TRBD1. This CDR3 region has 15 residues. Trimming cost V 3 bases and J 3 bases; bases outside gene matches: 4. The germline gives CDR1 LGHDT, CDR2 YNNKEL (reference sequence). The CDR3 DNA sequence: TGTGCCAGCAGCCAGAGACAGGGGCCCAATCAGCCCCAGCATTTT. Encoded protein: CASSQRQGPNQPQHF.

In this sample, this clone turned up a few times. This sample includes further DNA sequences coding for the same CDR3. V and J are TRBV5-4 and TRBJ2-2; no firm D call. This CDR3 has 13 amino acids. V was pared by 1 base and J by 3 bases, with 4 bases between. Germline V gives CDR1 SGHNT, CDR2 YYREEE (reference sequence). In nucleotides, the CDR3 is TGTGCCAGCAGCTTGACAGACACCGGGGAGCTGTTTTTT. It translates to CASSLTDTGELFF.

V usage is TRBV5-1 and J usage is TRBJ1-6; D remains unclear. The CDR3 extends over 13 amino acids. The ends were cut back, 5 bases at V and 4 bases at J, with 7 bases in the middle. Germline CDR1 is SGHRS and CDR2 is YFSETQ. The CDR3 bases are TGCGCCAGCAGAACAGATTATAATTCACCCCTCCACTTT. Amino acid sequence: CASRTDYNSPLHF.

The chain links TRBV3-1 (or the pseudogene TRBV3-2) to TRBJ1-4; D is perhaps TRBD1 (5 bases). Between the trimmed V and J ends, which lost 4 bases and 8 bases, there was a span of 11 bases. The CDR3 extends over 13 amino acids. The germline V gene has CDR1 LGHDT and CDR2 YNNKEL (reference sequence). The DNA of the CDR3 is TGTGCCAGCAGCCCCTTACGGGGGGAAAAACTGTTTTTT. The encoded protein is CASSPLRGEKLFF.

The V and J genes are TRBV18 and TRBJ1-2; 7 bases line up with TRBD1. This CDR3 spans 17 amino acids. J lost 1 base, V lost 1 base, and 9 bases had no gene match. The germline V gene has CDR1 KGHSH and CDR2 LQKENI. This CDR3 is CASSPRQGGVGNYGYTF. Written as DNA, the CDR3 is TGTGCCAGCTCACCACGACAGGGAGGTGTCGGTAACTATGGCTACACCTTC.

The chain recombines TRBV27 with TRBJ1-1; tentatively, D is TRBD1 (6 bases). Trimming stripped 1 base from V and 4 bases from J, with 10 bases between. CDR1 and CDR2 (germline): MNHEY, SMNVEV (reference sequence). The CDR3 sequence is 14 residues long. The CDR3 DNA reads as TGTGCCAGCAGTTTATTAGGGGGAACCACTGAAGCTTTCTTT. Residues: CASSLLGGTTEAFF.